This entry lists 7 T cell receptor beta chains sequenced from one sample in a study of cytomegalovirus exposure and HLA in healthy donors (TCRdb year 2017). The method behind the library was the immunoSEQ multiplex PCR assay. For the multiplex PCR, a mixture combining 60 forward primers for TCR Vbeta segments and 13 reverse primers for TCR Jbeta segments was used. TCRdb retrieved this table from immuneACCESS and kept in-frame rearrangements only. Not all clones are present; in checked studies, unresolved V genes account for under half, and no reason is known for the remainder. Present in this sample are 150,000 to 200,000 clones, 75% to 85% of which were seen just once. Of the sample, roughly 2.1% falls within the top ten clones. Sequenced: PBMCs. The receptors were sampled from a woman between 18 and 30 years old in good health and CMV-seropositive.

CDR3 protein: CAGNSGGWGGSPLHF. CDR3 DNA sequence: TGTGCCGGGAACTCTGGGGGTTGGGGGGGATCACCCCTCCACTTT. The rearrangement links TRBV30 to TRBJ1-6; D perhaps matches TRBD1 (5 bases). V was clipped by 8 bases and J by 10 bases, with 24 bases between them. Germline V gene data show CDR1 as GTSNPN and CDR2 as SVGIG (reference sequence). CDR3 length: 15 amino acids.

This clone was seen a handful of times. The gene calls are TRBV25-1 and TRBJ2-2; weak D call: TRBD1 (5 bases). CDR3 length: 16 amino acids. V was trimmed by 6 bases and J by 1 base, leaving 15 bases between them. Looked up from germline, CDR1 is MGHDK and CDR2 is SYGVNS. The CDR3 is CASRPHGAENTGELFF. Written as DNA, the CDR3 is TGTGCCAGCAGACCCCATGGGGCGGAGAACACCGGGGAGCTGTTTTTT.

This clone has more than one count but fewer than ten. The V call is TRBV5-1, the J call TRBJ1-2, with 9 bases that match TRBD1. The CDR3 length is 13 residues. The V segment lost 4 bases and the J segment 9 bases; nucleotides outside the gene matches: 7. Per the germline V gene, CDR1 is SGHRS and CDR2 is YFSETQ. CDR3 amino acids: CASSATGGVSYTF. DNA of the CDR3: TGCGCCAGCAGCGCTACAGGGGGCGTTAGCTACACCTTC.

The V and J genes are TRBV25-1 and TRBJ2-5, with a weak D call TRBD1 (5 bases). Trimming took 4 bases from V and 5 from J, leaving 11 bases between them. The CDR3 consists of 13 residues. Per the germline V gene, CDR1 is MGHDK and CDR2 is SYGVNS. This CDR3 reads CASSAQGYETQYF. The CDR3 nucleotides read TGTGCCAGCAGTGCCCAGGGATATGAGACCCAGTACTTC.

The count of this clone is one. The rearrangement joins TRBV7-3 to TRBJ2-5; no firm D call. V was shortened by 3 bases and J by 5 bases, with 10 bases between the two germline ends. The CDR3 is made up of 13 amino acids. CDR1 is SGHTA and CDR2 is FQGTGA in the germline V gene. The DNA for the CDR3 is TGTGCCAGCAGCTTGAGTCTCGTGGAGACCCAGTACTTC. Translation: CASSLSLVETQYF.

This chain joins TRBV5-1 and TRBJ2-1; 8 nucleotides align to TRBD2. CDR3 size: 12 residues. With V trimmed by 4 bases and J by 13 bases, 7 bases remained unmatched. The germline CDR1 and CDR2 sequences are SGHRS and YFSETQ. This CDR3 is CASSTAGAPQFF. CDR3 DNA sequence: TGCGCCAGCAGCACAGCGGGGGCCCCACAGTTCTTC.

Points on this clone: The junction departs from germline at one end; a sequencing error may be responsible. The V and J genes are TRBV6-5 and TRBJ2-1; D perhaps matches TRBD1 (7 bases). Germline V gives CDR1 MNHEY, CDR2 SVGAGI. There are 14 residues in the CDR3. The CDR3 spells CASSRRGQRQVWLF. The DNA for the CDR3 is TGTGCCAGCAGTAGGAGGGGGCAAAGGCAGGTATGGCTCTTC.